The 30 T cell receptor beta chains given below trace back to one sample, sequenced in a study of T cells after posttransplantation cyclophosphamide. The method was immunoSEQ multiplex PCR; TCRdb's version includes in-frame clones alone and lacks a portion of them. The profile covers about 40,000 clones, none occurring a single time. Sequencing was done on a sample of PBMCs. All receptors come from a woman in her forties or fifties in good health and a related stem cell transplant donor.

The chain is built from TRBV2 and TRBJ2-3, with 11 positions matching TRBD2. V was clipped by 4 bases and J by 3 bases; unmatched bases: 3. Per the germline V gene, CDR1 is SNHLY and CDR2 is FYNNEI. The CDR3 consists of 15 residues. The CDR3 nucleotides are TGTGCCAGCAGTGGTAGCGGGGGGGCAACAGATACGCAGTATTTT. Translation gives CASSGSGGATDTQYF. The variable domain in full, with the rest retrieved from reference TRBV2 and TRBJ2-3, is EPEVTQTPSHQVTQMGQEVILRCVPISNHLYFYWYRQILGQKVEFLVSFYNNEISEKSEIFDDQFSVERPDGSNFTLKIRSTKLEDSAMYFCASSGSGGATDTQYFGPGTRLTVL.

This clone was seen a few times. V gene TRBV27 combines with J gene TRBJ2-5; TRBD1 matches 9 bases. There are 17 residues in the CDR3. Losses at the gene ends were 5 bases for V and 4 bases for J; bases not matched to a gene: 14. Per the germline V gene, CDR1 is MNHEY and CDR2 is SMNVEV (reference sequence). As DNA, the CDR3 is TGTGCCAGCAGTGGAGAAGGACAGGGGTTCGGGAGAGAGACCCAGTACTTC. Translation gives CASSGEGQGFGRETQYF.

This clone was counted at least ten times. The chain has TRBV18 and TRBJ1-2; TRBD1 agrees at 7 bases. The V and J ends lost 3 bases and 7 bases, in that order; junction bases with no gene match: 8. Germline V gives CDR1 KGHSH, CDR2 LQKENI. CDR3 size: 14 residues. CDR3 DNA: TGTGCCAGCTCACCGATGACAGGGAGTGGTGGCTACACCTTC. Residues: CASSPMTGSGGYTF. The whole variable domain, filled in from reference TRBV18 and TRBJ1-2, reads NAGVMQNPRHLVRRRGQEARLRCSPMKGHSHVYWYRQLPEEGLKFMVYLQKENIIDESGMPKERFSAEFPKEGPSILRIQQVVRGDSAAYFCASSPMTGSGGYTFGSGTRLTVV.

This clone was observed many times. CDR3 in amino acids: CASSPRAGTGANFYGYTF. In nucleotides, the CDR3 is TGTGCCAGTAGTCCCCGAGCCGGGACAGGGGCAAATTTCTATGGCTACACCTTC. The rearrangement links TRBV19 to TRBJ1-2; 10 bases fit TRBD1. The germline V gene has CDR1 LNHDA and CDR2 SQIVND (reference sequence). The CDR3 spans 18 residues. J was trimmed by 4 bases and V by 5 bases; bases with no gene match: 16.

This clone has ten or more counts. Other DNA sequences in the sample encode the same CDR3. The CDR3 DNA is TGTGCCAGCAGTTTATCAGGGGACTCACCCCTCCACTTT. Protein sequence: CASSLSGDSPLHF. The chain recombines TRBV28 with TRBJ1-6; D perhaps matches TRBD1 (6 bases). The CDR3 is 13 amino acids. The V and J ends lost 1 base and 10 bases respectively, with 8 bases between them. Germline values: CDR1 MDHEN, CDR2 SYDVKM.

This clone was seen ten or more times. V usage is TRBV5-6 and J usage is TRBJ2-7, with D possibly TRBD2 on 7 matching bases. V was clipped by 4 bases and J by 1 base, with 18 bases between them. There are 16 residues in the CDR3. In germline, CDR1 is SGHDT, CDR2 YYEEEE. DNA for the CDR3: TGTGCCAGCAGCCCCACAGGGAGGGCGGGGTCCTACGAGCAGTACTTC. Its protein is CASSPTGRAGSYEQYF.

This clone came up many times. The chain joins TRBV5-1 to TRBJ2-5; D unresolved. Trimming pared 0 bases from V and 4 bases from J, leaving 10 bases between. The CDR3 has 14 amino acids. The V gene's germline CDR1 is SGHRS and CDR2 YFSETQ. The CDR3 is CASSLDGLGETQYF. CDR3 DNA: TGCGCCAGCAGCTTGGATGGGCTGGGAGAGACCCAGTACTTC.

This clone was found many times. V gene TRBV9 combines with J gene TRBJ2-3; maybe TRBD1 (5 bases). The germline V gene has CDR1 SGDLS and CDR2 YYNGEE. The CDR3 runs 17 residues. V lost 0 bases and J lost 2, with 16 bases in between. The CDR3 loop reads CASSVEPRAGLTDTQYF. Here the CDR3 DNA reads TGTGCCAGCAGCGTAGAACCCAGGGCCGGTCTCACAGATACGCAGTATTTT.

This clone was observed at least ten times. The rearrangement links TRBV9 to TRBJ2-1; TRBD2 is a possible D gene (6 bases). Germline V gene lookup returns CDR1 SGDLS and CDR2 YYNGEE. V gave up 0 bases and J gave up 0 bases, with 7 bases separating them. The CDR3 length is 15 residues. The CDR3 loop is CASSVDGGSYNEQFF. CDR3 coding DNA: TGTGCCAGCAGCGTAGACGGGGGCTCCTACAATGAGCAGTTCTTC.

In its sample, this clone was seen many times. The rearrangement joins TRBV7-2 to TRBJ2-7; TRBD2 matches 9 bases. CDR1 and CDR2 (germline): SGHTA, FQGNSA. Germline trimming cut 1 base from V and 7 bases from J; bases unmatched to any gene: 11. CDR3 length: 16 residues. Written as DNA, the CDR3 is TGTGCCAGCAGCTTAGGAGGGACTAGCTCTCCAAAAGAGCAGTACTTC. It is translated as CASSLGGTSSPKEQYF.

This clone was observed many times. The genes are TRBV6-5 and TRBJ2-1, with 10 bases fitting TRBD2. The CDR3 contains 16 residues. CDR1 is MNHEY and CDR2 is SVGAGI in the germline V gene. Trimming took 0 bases from V and 8 from J; bases not matched to a gene: 7. The CDR3 spells CASSYSSGGAEDEQFF. In DNA form, the CDR3 reads TGTGCCAGCAGTTACTCCAGCGGGGGGGCCGAGGATGAGCAGTTCTTC.

This clone has only a few counts. This chain joins TRBV11-3 and TRBJ2-5; TRBD2 agrees at 11 bases. J was trimmed by 4 bases and V by 1 base; bases with no gene match: 8. The CDR3 sequence is 17 residues long. Germline V gives CDR1 SGHNT, CDR2 YENEEA. The CDR3 loop is CASSLGVAGGYGETQYF. As DNA, the CDR3 is TGTGCCAGCAGCTTAGGGGTAGCGGGGGGGTACGGAGAGACCCAGTACTTC.

This clone showed up many times. The chain uses TRBV2 and TRBJ1-1; 12 positions match TRBD1. The CDR3 sequence is 16 residues long. J was trimmed by 1 base and V by 6 bases; bases with no gene match: 6. Germline CDR1 reads SNHLY; CDR2 reads FYNNEI. This chain's CDR3 is CASRPGQGAGNTEAFF. In nucleotides, the CDR3 is TGTGCCAGCAGACCGGGACAGGGGGCAGGGAACACTGAAGCTTTCTTT. Variable domain in full (rest from reference TRBV2 and TRBJ1-1): EPEVTQTPSHQVTQMGQEVILRCVPISNHLYFYWYRQILGQKVEFLVSFYNNEISEKSEIFDDQFSVERPDGSNFTLKIRSTKLEDSAMYFCASRPGQGAGNTEAFFGQGTRLTVV.

This clone was seen ten or more times. The V call is TRBV10-3, the J call TRBJ1-3, with D possibly being TRBD1 (5 bases). V was clipped by 2 bases and J by 0 bases, with 23 bases between them. The length of the CDR3 is 20 residues. CDR1 is ENHRY and CDR2 is SYGVKD in the germline V gene. As DNA, the CDR3 is TGTGCCATCAGTGAGATGATGTCAGGGCTTGGATCGAGCTCTGGAAACACCATATATTTT. Residues: CAISEMMSGLGSSSGNTIYF.

This clone has a count of ten or more. The genes are TRBV2 and TRBJ2-7; D is perhaps TRBD1 (6 bases). Germline V gene data show CDR1 as SNHLY and CDR2 as FYNNEI. With 5 bases removed from V and 3 bases from J, the gap between germline ends came to 11 bases. The CDR3 runs 13 residues. The CDR3 region is CASSLRDIYEQYF. DNA of the CDR3: TGTGCCAGCAGTCTCCGGGACATCTACGAGCAGTACTTC.

This clone occurred many times. The rearrangement joins TRBV29-1 to TRBJ1-1, with a tentative D call TRBD1 (6 bases). V lost 6 bases to trimming and J lost 6 bases, with 17 bases between them. The CDR3 consists of 13 residues. CDR1 and CDR2 (germline): SQVTM, ANQGSEA. CDR3 DNA sequence: TGCAGCGTCCCAACAGGGAGTAGCGCTGAAGCTTTCTTT. Protein sequence: CSVPTGSSAEAFF.

This clone occurred many times. This rearrangement joins TRBV11-2 to TRBJ2-7; D is perhaps TRBD1 (5 bases). The V end lost 1 base, the J end lost 3 bases, and 7 bases lay between the germline ends. The CDR3 spans 13 residues. The V gene's germline CDR1 is SGHAT and CDR2 FQNNGV. The CDR3 bases are TGTGCCAGCAGCTTAGCCAGGGACTACGAGCAGTACTTC. Its protein product is CASSLARDYEQYF.

This clone was seen a few times. This sequence joins TRBV28 and TRBJ1-1, with D possibly TRBD1 on 5 matching bases. Per germline, CDR1 MDHEN and CDR2 SYDVKM. Trimming took off 2 bases at V and 4 bases at J, with 11 bases between the two ends. This CDR3 contains 14 residues. The CDR3 region has the DNA TGTGCCAGCAGTTTAGGGGGGGTAGTCACTGAAGCTTTCTTT. Translating gives CASSLGGVVTEAFF.

This clone has ten or more counts. The chain combines TRBV2 with TRBJ2-6; D unresolved. Germline V gene sequence: CDR1 SNHLY, CDR2 FYNNEI. This CDR3 region has 14 residues. Trimming pared 6 bases from V and 1 base from J, leaving 7 bases between. The CDR3 loop reads CASRWLSGANVLTF. The DNA of the CDR3 is TGTGCCAGCAGATGGCTGTCTGGGGCCAACGTCCTGACTTTC.

In its sample, this clone was seen many times. The J gene is TRBJ1-1, the V gene TRBV19; the D gene is possibly TRBD1 (6 bases). This CDR3 has 13 amino acids. Germline values: CDR1 LNHDA, CDR2 SQIVND (reference sequence). The germline V and J ends were trimmed by 3 bases and 4 bases, with 9 bases remaining between them. CDR3 nucleotide sequence: TGTGCCAGTAGTATGCAGGGGATCACTGAAGCTTTCTTT. The encoded protein is CASSMQGITEAFF.

This clone was recorded at least ten times. The V call is TRBV5-1, the J call TRBJ2-7; TRBD2 might be the D (6 bases). Germline CDR1 reads SGHRS; CDR2 reads YFSETQ. V was pared by 6 bases and J by 5 bases, with 21 bases between. The length of the CDR3 is 15 residues. CDR3 bases: TGCGCCAGCACCCTATTAGACGGAGGGGAGAACGAGCAGTACTTC. Encoded protein: CASTLLDGGENEQYF.

This clone was recorded at least ten times. The chain uses TRBV6-5 and TRBJ2-6; 7 positions match TRBD1. Per the germline V gene, CDR1 is MNHEY and CDR2 is SVGAGI. The CDR3 spans 16 residues. V lost 0 bases, J lost 14 bases, and 13 bases stayed unmatched. CDR3 DNA: TGTGCCAGCAGTTACTCCGCCTCGACAGGGTTGCTCATCCTGACTTTC. Its protein is CASSYSASTGLLILTF.

This clone was seen ten or more times. The gene calls are TRBV27 and TRBJ1-1; D remains ambiguous. This CDR3 has 14 amino acids. Deletions cut 3 bases from V and 1 base from J, with 9 bases between. The V gene's germline CDR1 is MNHEY and CDR2 SMNVEV (reference sequence). This CDR3 reads CASSLAGSNTEAFF. CDR3 coding DNA: TGTGCCAGCAGTTTGGCAGGTTCGAACACTGAAGCTTTCTTT.

This chain uses TRBV27 with TRBJ2-5, with 13 bases identical to TRBD2. Germline V lookup: CDR1 MNHEY, CDR2 SMNVEV (reference sequence). This CDR3 contains 16 residues. V shed 5 bases, J shed 5 bases, and the junction held 8 bases outside the gene matches. CDR3 DNA: TGTGCCAGCAGTCCCCGGGGACTAGCGGGGCTGGAGACCCAGTACTTC. Amino acids: CASSPRGLAGLETQYF.

This clone showed up just a few times. V gene TRBV4-1 combines with J gene TRBJ1-2, with D perhaps matching TRBD1 (5 bases). V was trimmed by 0 bases and J by 7 bases, leaving 18 bases between them. CDR1 is MGHRA, CDR2 YSYEKL, per germline. The CDR3 is 16 amino acids. CDR3 in amino acids: CASSQEGGRGGGGYTF. The DNA of the CDR3 is TGCGCCAGCAGCCAAGAGGGGGGACGCGGCGGGGGTGGCTACACCTTC.

This clone was observed at least ten times. This sequence joins TRBV7-3 and TRBJ2-7; 13 bases fit TRBD2. Trimming at V came to 4 bases and at J to 6 bases, leaving 3 bases not matched to a gene. From germline, CDR1 is SGHTA and CDR2 FQGTGA. The CDR3 covers 14 residues. DNA for the CDR3: TGTGCCAGCAGCTCCGGGACTAGCGGGGTCGAGCAGTACTTC. It specifies CASSSGTSGVEQYF.

This clone was detected many times. The chain uses TRBV20-1 and TRBJ1-1; no clear D gene. Trimming left V 2 bases short and J 11 bases short, with 12 bases between. Germline CDR1 DFQATT, CDR2 SNEGSKA (reference sequence). This CDR3 comprises 11 residues. The CDR3 protein is CSARPGGRAFF. The CDR3 DNA follows: TGCAGTGCTAGACCGGGTGGGAGGGCTTTCTTT.

This clone has at least ten counts. The chain recombines TRBV5-4 with TRBJ2-2; TRBD2 agrees at 8 bases. The junction had 10 bases not matched to a gene; V was cut back by 0 bases and J by 3 bases. Germline assignment: CDR1 SGHNT and CDR2 YYREEE (reference sequence). The CDR3 is 18 residues long. CDR3 residues: CASSLAGGGGPYTGELFF. CDR3 nucleotide sequence: TGTGCCAGCAGCTTGGCCGGGGGCGGGGGGCCTTACACCGGGGAGCTGTTTTTT.

This clone showed up many times. V gene TRBV4-2 combines with J gene TRBJ2-3, with TRBD2 matching 7 bases. CDR3 length: 18 amino acids. CDR1 LGHNA and CDR2 YNFKEQ come from the germline V gene. Trimming cost V 0 bases and J 0 bases; bases outside gene matches: 9. In DNA, the CDR3 is TGTGCCAGCAGCCAAGATTGGTCGGGGCGGGGGAGCACAGATACGCAGTATTTT. Amino acid sequence: CASSQDWSGRGSTDTQYF.

The table lists this clone with many counts. J is TRBJ1-4 and V is TRBV5-5, with TRBD1 matching over 7 bases. The CDR3 spans 14 residues. Germline V lookup: CDR1 SGHKS, CDR2 YYEKEE (reference sequence). J gave up 8 bases and V 5 bases, and 9 bases lay outside the gene matches. The CDR3 loop is CASSLTGLGEKLFF. The CDR3 nucleotides are TGTGCCAGCAGTTTGACAGGGTTAGGAGAAAAACTGTTTTTT.